The following is a TCR beta chain sequence with its context. The antigen remains undetermined. Germline values: CDR1 LNHDA, CDR2 SQIVND (reference sequence). V gave up 7 bases and J gave up 0 bases, with 15 bases separating them. The CDR3 has 15 residues. This sample is part of a study of OX40 agonist ivuxolimab in advanced cancers. Study-wide findings and caveats: The study found that CD8+ T cells averaged more expanded clones than CD4+. CD4+ and CD8+ blood T cells expanded clonally by week 6 at 0.1 to 3.0 mg/kg.

Here immunoSEQ multiplex PCR was the method, and the copy in TCRdb shows in-frame clones only, minus some. Seen here are about 86,000 clones, around 90% observed once, and the top ten hold approximately 1.5%. This TCR was recovered from an adult with an advanced solid tumor such as melanoma, head and neck, liver or kidney cancer. The chain uses TRBV19 and TRBJ1-2; D gene ambiguous. The sequenced sample was CD4+ or CD8+ T cells sorted from blood, obtained in a trial of the OX40 agonist ivuxolimab. This chain's CDR3 is CASKTAVGPNYGYTF. The CDR3 DNA follows: TGTGCCAGTAAAACGGCGGTCGGACCTAACTATGGCTACACCTTC.